Presented here are 3 T cell receptor beta chains from one specimen sequenced in a study of T cell repertoires in cytomegalovirus infection. TCRdb reprocessed the reads with MiXCR, giving one entry per CDR3 protein. The data contain 200,000 to 300,000 distinct CDR3 sequences, around 8.7% of them seen just once; the ten biggest clones take up about 16%. The specimen was PBMCs. These receptors originate from a human donor in good health (CMV status not recorded). Some clones in this sample may be carry-over from other donors' samples.

This clonotype was detected only a few times. This rearrangement joins TRBV3-1 to TRBJ1-5; D gene unclear. V lost 4 bases and J lost 5, with 12 bases in between. Per the germline V gene, CDR1 is LGHDT and CDR2 is YNNKEL (reference sequence). The CDR3 consists of 14 residues. CDR3 region: CASSPSLRYQPQHF. In DNA form, the CDR3 reads TGTGCCAGCAGCCCTTCCTTAAGGTATCAGCCCCAGCATTTT.

This clonotype occurred many times. J is TRBJ1-2 and V is TRBV2; D not resolved. Trimming removed 3 bases from V and 4 bases from J, with 12 bases in between. Germline-derived CDR1 and CDR2 are SNHLY and FYNNEI. The CDR3 extends over 14 amino acids. The CDR3 region is CASSDPPRIYGYTF. The CDR3 nucleotides are TGTGCCAGCAGTGACCCTCCGAGGATCTATGGCTACACCTTC.

This clonotype was seen ten or more times. The V call is TRBV7-2, the J call TRBJ1-5; D uncertain. Trimming removed 2 bases from V and 3 bases from J, with 11 bases in between. This CDR3 has 15 residues. CDR1 and CDR2 from the germline V gene are SGHTA and FQGNSA. CDR3 bases: TGTGCCAGCAGCTTATTGTTGGGAAACAATCAGCCCCAGCATTTT. It is translated as CASSLLLGNNQPQHF.